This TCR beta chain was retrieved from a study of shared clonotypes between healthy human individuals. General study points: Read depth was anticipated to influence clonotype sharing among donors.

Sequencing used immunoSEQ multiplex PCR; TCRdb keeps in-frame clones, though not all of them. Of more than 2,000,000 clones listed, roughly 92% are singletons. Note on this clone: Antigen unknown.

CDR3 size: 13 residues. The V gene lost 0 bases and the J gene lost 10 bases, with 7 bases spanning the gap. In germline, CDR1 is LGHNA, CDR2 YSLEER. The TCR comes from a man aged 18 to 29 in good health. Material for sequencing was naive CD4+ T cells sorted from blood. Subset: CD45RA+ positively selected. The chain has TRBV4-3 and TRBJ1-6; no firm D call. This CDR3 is CASSQETGSPLHF. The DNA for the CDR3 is TGCGCCAGCAGCCAAGAGACGGGATCACCCCTCCACTTT.